This T cell receptor (beta chain) was recovered during a study of blood T cells in healthy people across ages. Using a J-beta primer mix together with a sample-barcoded 5' primer, a second PCR was run for about 6 to 12 cycles. MiXCR was run by TCRdb on the 5' RACE reads, yielding one entry per CDR3 protein. Among 1.5 million to 2 million distinct CDR3 sequences, 28% were seen once, and the ten largest hold roughly 8%. Germline CDR1 and CDR2: SGHRS and YFSETQ. The CDR3 runs to 13 residues. The junction had 9 bases not matched to a gene; V was cut back by 7 bases and J by 7 bases. This chain joins TRBV5-1 and TRBJ2-5; 8 bases agree with TRBD1. Material: blood. The sequence was obtained from a woman younger than 45 in good health. The CDR3 spells CASDTGGGGTQYF. In DNA, the CDR3 is TGCGCCAGCGACACAGGGGGAGGAGGGACCCAGTACTTC.